Listed here are 19 T cell receptor beta chains from one sample, sequenced in a study of shared clonotypes between healthy human individuals. Naive-designated CD8 cells lacked CD45RO, were positively enriched for CCR7, and omitted terminally differentiated effector memory CD45RA+ cells. Assay used: immunoSEQ multiplex PCR; TCRdb lists only in-frame clones, some missing. The data hold about 2.1 million clones, with around 95% observed a single time. Material for sequencing was naive CD8+ T cells from PBMCs. The origin of the receptors is a man between 18 and 29 years old in good health. Some clones in this sample may be carry-over from other donors' samples.

This clone occurred a few times. V is TRBV4-1 and J is TRBJ1-2, with D possibly matching TRBD1 (6 bases). Germline CDR1 is MGHRA and CDR2 is YSYEKL. V was clipped by 4 bases and J by 4 bases, with 13 bases between them. This CDR3 has 14 residues. CDR3 DNA: TGCGCCAGCAGCCCTCGGGGAGGGGGCTATGGCTACACCTTC. This sequence encodes CASSPRGGGYGYTF.

The J gene is TRBJ2-7, the V gene TRBV19; maybe TRBD1 (6 bases). There are 12 residues in the CDR3. The germline V gene encodes CDR1 LNHDA and CDR2 SQIVND (reference sequence). V shed 5 bases and J shed 5 bases, with 10 bases lying between them. The DNA of the CDR3 is TGTGCCAGTAGTGGATACAGGGACGAGCAGTACTTC. Protein sequence: CASSGYRDEQYF.

V usage is TRBV7-9 and J usage is TRBJ2-7; possibly TRBD2 for D (5 bases). The CDR3 runs 13 residues. Between the trimmed V and J ends, which lost 5 bases and 7 bases, there was a span of 15 bases. Germline CDR1 is SEHNR and CDR2 is FQNEAQ (reference sequence). The CDR3 nucleotides are TGTGCCAGCAGCCTCGGCCGGGGAAGGGAGCAGTACTTC. Encoded protein: CASSLGRGREQYF.

The J gene is TRBJ2-7, the V gene TRBV9; D is ambiguous. The length of the CDR3 is 14 residues. V was shortened by 3 bases and J by 0 bases, with 10 bases between the two germline ends. The germline gives CDR1 SGDLS, CDR2 YYNGEE. CDR3 loop: CASSGRTDSYEQYF. CDR3 coding DNA: TGTGCCAGCAGCGGACGGACCGACTCCTACGAGCAGTACTTC. The full variable domain, its missing parts supplied by reference TRBV9 and TRBJ2-7, is DSGVTQTPKHLITATGQRVTLRCSPRSGDLSVYWYQQSLDQGLQFLIQYYNGEERAKGNILERFSAQQFPDLHSELNLSSLELGDSALYFCASSGRTDSYEQYFGPGTRLTVT.

The genes are TRBV6-4 and TRBJ2-4; D may be TRBD1 (5 bases). The CDR3 covers 13 residues. V was shortened by 0 bases and J by 8 bases, with 8 bases between the two germline ends. CDR1 is MRHNA and CDR2 is SNTAGT in the germline V gene. The DNA of the CDR3 is TGTGCCAGCAGTGACTCCCCCAGGGACATTCAGTACTTC. It specifies CASSDSPRDIQYF.

The rearrangement joins TRBV4-3 to TRBJ2-3, with D possibly being TRBD2 (5 bases). The germline V gene encodes CDR1 LGHNA and CDR2 YSLEER. V was pared by 1 base and J by 6 bases, with 8 bases between. The CDR3 is 13 amino acids. The CDR3 sequence: CASSQGGYDTQYF. CDR3 sequence (DNA): TGCGCCAGCAGCCAAGGAGGGTATGATACGCAGTATTTT.

This chain connects TRBV27 to TRBJ1-2, with 9 bases lining up with TRBD1. The CDR3 has 13 residues. V lost 8 bases, J lost 10 bases, and 11 bases stayed unmatched. Germline V gives CDR1 MNHEY, CDR2 SMNVEV (reference sequence). The CDR3 region has the DNA TGTGCCAGCCCCCAAGGGACAGGGTATTCCTACACCTTC. This codes for CASPQGTGYSYTF.

This rearrangement joins TRBV19 to TRBJ2-1; D remains ambiguous. The V and J ends lost 2 bases and 2 bases respectively, with 10 bases between them. The CDR3 sequence is 15 residues long. Looked up from germline, CDR1 is LNHDA and CDR2 is SQIVND (reference sequence). The CDR3 DNA follows: TGTGCCAGTAGTATATCCGGGTCGACCTACAATGAGCAGTTCTTC. Translated, it gives CASSISGSTYNEQFF.

The rearrangement uses TRBV29-1 and TRBJ2-5; 8 nucleotides line up with TRBD2. Germline CDR1 and CDR2: SQVTM and ANQGSEA. V was clipped by 0 bases and J by 5 bases; unmatched bases: 8. This CDR3 is built from 15 residues. CDR3 sequence reads: CSVEESGLGLETQYF. Written as DNA, the CDR3 is TGCAGCGTTGAAGAGTCGGGACTAGGTTTGGAGACCCAGTACTTC.

The chain recombines TRBV9 with TRBJ2-1; no clear D gene. Germline V lookup: CDR1 SGDLS, CDR2 YYNGEE. V lost 0 bases and J 8 bases, leaving 12 bases between the germline ends. The CDR3 covers 14 residues. The CDR3 DNA reads TGTGCCAGCAGCGTAGTAGGGAATAACGATGAGCAGTTCTTC. This encodes CASSVVGNNDEQFF.

The chain uses TRBV21-1 and TRBJ2-4. TRBV21-1 corresponds to a pseudogene. CDR3 length equals 16 residues. CDR3 coding DNA: TGTGCCAGCAGCAAAGCGCTTCCGATAGCCAAAAACATTCAGTACTTC. This sequence encodes CASSKALPIAKNIQYF.

To note about this clone: The same CDR3 also results from other DNA sequences found in this sample. The chain has TRBV7-9 and TRBJ2-7; no firm D call. V gave up 4 bases and J gave up 4 bases, with 8 bases separating them. This CDR3 is 12 amino acids long. Germline CDR1 SEHNR, CDR2 FQNEAQ (reference sequence). CDR3 sequence: CASSWDSYEQYF. CDR3 bases: TGTGCCAGCAGCTGGGATTCGTACGAGCAGTACTTC. Full variable domain (missing parts from reference TRBV7-9 and TRBJ2-7): DTGVSQNPRHKITKRGQNVTFRCDPISEHNRLYWYRQTLGQGPEFLTYFQNEAQLEKSRLLSDRFSAERPKGSFSTLEIQRTEQGDSAMYLCASSWDSYEQYFGPGTRLTVT.

This chain joins TRBV14 and TRBJ2-5; D assignment may be TRBD1 or TRBD2 (6 bases each). The V and J ends lost 4 bases and 0 bases respectively, with 21 bases between them. Germline values: CDR1 SGHDN, CDR2 FVKESK. The CDR3 contains 18 residues. The CDR3 bases are TGTGCCAGCAGCCCGACGAAATTGGGGGGCCACCACCAAGAGACCCAGTACTTC. This encodes CASSPTKLGGHHQETQYF.

V and J are TRBV4-2 and TRBJ2-3; 13 nucleotides agree with TRBD2. The CDR3 contains 18 residues. The junction had 11 bases not matched to a gene; V was cut back by 3 bases and J by 5 bases. From germline, CDR1 is LGHNA and CDR2 YNFKEQ. CDR3: CASSHPSGLAGEIDTQYF. The CDR3 DNA sequence: TGTGCCAGCAGCCATCCATCTGGACTAGCGGGAGAGATAGATACGCAGTATTTT.

The chain links TRBV7-9 to TRBJ2-3; D possibly corresponds to TRBD1 (6 bases). The length of the CDR3 is 12 residues. Germline lookup yields CDR1 SEHNR and CDR2 FQNEAQ (reference sequence). V lost 6 bases and J 5 bases, leaving 9 bases between the germline ends. The CDR3, as DNA: TGTGCCAGCAGACAGGGTGGAGATACGCAGTATTTT. This sequence encodes CASRQGGDTQYF. The full variable domain, with the rest looked up from reference TRBV7-9 and TRBJ2-3, is DTGVSQNPRHKITKRGQNVTFRCDPISEHNRLYWYRQTLGQGPEFLTYFQNEAQLEKSRLLSDRFSAERPKGSFSTLEIQRTEQGDSAMYLCASRQGGDTQYFGPGTRLTVL.

The chain is built from TRBV7-8 and TRBJ1-5; D gene unclear. V shed 4 bases and J shed 6 bases, with 19 bases lying between them. The CDR3 contains 16 residues. Germline values: CDR1 SGHVS, CDR2 FQNEAQ. CDR3 in amino acids: CASSSTTRVMGQPQHF. The CDR3 bases are TGTGCCAGCAGCTCAACTACACGGGTAATGGGTCAGCCCCAGCATTTT. Combining the CDR3 with reference TRBV7-8 and TRBJ1-5 gives the whole variable domain GAGVSQSPRYKVAKRGQDVALRCDPISGHVSLFWYQQALGQGPEFLTYFQNEAQLDKSGLPSDRFFAERPEGSVSTLKIQRTQQEDSAVYLCASSSTTRVMGQPQHFGDGTRLSIL.

This chain links TRBV6-1 with TRBJ2-4, with 7 positions matching TRBD1. Germline assignment: CDR1 MNHNS and CDR2 SASEGT. Trimming removed 2 bases from V and 7 bases from J; junction bases left unmatched: 8. The CDR3 spans 15 residues. The CDR3 DNA reads TGTGCCAGCAGTGAATATCCGACAGGGATGAACATTCAGTACTTC. Translating gives CASSEYPTGMNIQYF.

V usage is TRBV27 and J usage is TRBJ1-5; D not certain. This CDR3 region has 15 residues. CDR1 MNHEY and CDR2 SMNVEV come from the germline V gene (reference sequence). Trimming took off 3 bases at V and 0 bases at J, with 9 bases between the two ends. Written as DNA, the CDR3 is TGTGCCAGCAGTTTTCGGACCAATAGCAATCAGCCCCAGCATTTT. Translating it yields CASSFRTNSNQPQHF.

The V call is TRBV14, the J call TRBJ2-3, with no clear D. Germline V gives CDR1 SGHDN, CDR2 FVKESK. The CDR3 runs 15 residues. V was shortened by 4 bases and J by 1 base, with 12 bases between the two germline ends. The CDR3 is CASSLSVFGTDTQYF. The CDR3 nucleotides read TGTGCCAGCAGCCTCAGCGTTTTTGGCACAGATACGCAGTATTTT. The variable domain in full, with the rest retrieved from reference TRBV14 and TRBJ2-3, is EAGVTQFPSHSVIEKGQTVTLRCDPISGHDNLYWYRRVMGKEIKFLLHFVKESKQDESGMPNNRFLAERTGGTYSTLKVQPAELEDSGVYFCASSLSVFGTDTQYFGPGTRLTVL.